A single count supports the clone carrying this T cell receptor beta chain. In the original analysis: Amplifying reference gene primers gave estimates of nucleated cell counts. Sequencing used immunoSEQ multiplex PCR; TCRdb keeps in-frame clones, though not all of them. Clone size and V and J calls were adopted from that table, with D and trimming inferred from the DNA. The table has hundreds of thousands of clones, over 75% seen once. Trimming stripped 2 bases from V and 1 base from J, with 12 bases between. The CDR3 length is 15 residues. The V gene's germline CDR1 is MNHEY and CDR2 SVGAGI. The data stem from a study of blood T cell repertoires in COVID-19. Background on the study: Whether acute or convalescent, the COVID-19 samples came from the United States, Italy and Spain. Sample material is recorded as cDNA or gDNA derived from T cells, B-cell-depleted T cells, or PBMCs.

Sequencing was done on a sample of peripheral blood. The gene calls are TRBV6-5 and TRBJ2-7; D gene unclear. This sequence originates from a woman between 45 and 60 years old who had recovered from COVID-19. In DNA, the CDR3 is TGTGCCAGCAGTTACGGCTCTAGTGGATCCTACGAGCAGTACTTC. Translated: CASSYGSSGSYEQYF.